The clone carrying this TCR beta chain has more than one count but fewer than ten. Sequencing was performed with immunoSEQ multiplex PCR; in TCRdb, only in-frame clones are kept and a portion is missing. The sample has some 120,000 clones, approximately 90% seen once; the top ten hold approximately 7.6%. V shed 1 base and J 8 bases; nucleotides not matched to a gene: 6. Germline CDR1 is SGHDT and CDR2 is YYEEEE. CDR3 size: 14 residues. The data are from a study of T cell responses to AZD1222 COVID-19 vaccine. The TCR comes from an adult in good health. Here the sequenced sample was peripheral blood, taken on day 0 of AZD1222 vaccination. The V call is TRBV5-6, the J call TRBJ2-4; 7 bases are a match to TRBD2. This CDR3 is CASSLPAGVDIQYF. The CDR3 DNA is TGTGCCAGCAGCTTGCCCGCGGGAGTAGACATTCAGTACTTC.